The 3 T cell receptor beta chains below come from one sample, sequenced in a study of T cell repertoires in cytomegalovirus infection. No antigens are known for them. TCRdb recomputed calls from the reads with MiXCR, one row per CDR3 protein. This sample has approximately 300,000 distinct CDR3 sequences, with 29% found just once. Sequencing used cultured PBMCs, obtained from culture after CMV antigen stimulation. These receptors originate from a human donor in good health (CMV status not recorded). Some clones in this sample may be carry-over from other donors' samples.

This clonotype was counted a single time. The chain joins TRBV7-8 to TRBJ2-3, with D perhaps matching TRBD1 or TRBD2 (6 bases each). This CDR3 comprises 16 residues. Trimming stripped 5 bases from V and 2 bases from J, with 17 bases between. In germline, CDR1 is SGHVS, CDR2 FQNEAQ. CDR3 protein: CASSRPLGGVTDTQYF. The CDR3 DNA reads as TGTGCCAGCAGCCGCCCGTTGGGGGGCGTCACAGATACGCAGTATTTT.

V is TRBV7-2 and J is TRBJ1-1; D possibly corresponds to TRBD1 (6 bases). With 5 bases removed from V and 8 bases from J, the gap between germline ends came to 15 bases. Germline loops: CDR1 SGHTA, CDR2 FQGNSA. CDR3 length equals 13 residues. The CDR3, as DNA: TGTGCCAGCAGCCCTTCCGGACAGTTAGAAGCTTTCTTT. This gives the protein CASSPSGQLEAFF.

This clonotype appeared a few times. J is TRBJ2-5 and V is TRBV9; D might be TRBD2 (6 bases). The CDR3 consists of 13 residues. Germline V gene sequence: CDR1 SGDLS, CDR2 YYNGEE. Trimming took 4 bases from V and 4 from J, leaving 11 bases between them. The CDR3 region is CASSPGRSETQYF. CDR3 in DNA: TGTGCCAGCAGCCCAGGGAGGTCAGAGACCCAGTACTTC.